The TCR beta chain described here comes from a study of OX40 agonist ivuxolimab in advanced cancers. Study context: Patients with hepatocellular carcinoma, melanoma, renal cell or head and neck cancer made up the dose-escalation patients. People who had prior anti-PD-1, anti-PD-L1 or anti-CTLA-4 therapy could take part, and around 40% had some. Partial responses were achieved by three patients: one hepatocellular carcinoma, two cutaneous melanoma.

Repertoires were generated with immunoSEQ multiplex PCR, while TCRdb's copy carries only in-frame clones and drops some. The sample yields some 90,000 clones, 90% to 95% seen once. Trimming removed 7 bases from V and 1 base from J; junction bases left unmatched: 1. Germline lookup yields CDR1 MNHEY and CDR2 SVGAGI. This CDR3 comprises 14 residues. On cycle 4 day 1 and cycle 7 day 1, as well as at baseline, blood was sampled. This TCR was recovered from an adult with an advanced solid tumor such as melanoma, head and neck, liver or kidney cancer. This sample comprised CD4+ or CD8+ T cells sorted from blood, obtained in a trial of the OX40 agonist ivuxolimab. The chain combines TRBV6-5 with TRBJ2-1; the match to TRBD2 covers 10 bases. In nucleotides, the CDR3 is TGTGCCAGCAAAGCGGGAGGGTCCTACAATGAGCAGTTCTTC. Its protein product is CASKAGGSYNEQFF.